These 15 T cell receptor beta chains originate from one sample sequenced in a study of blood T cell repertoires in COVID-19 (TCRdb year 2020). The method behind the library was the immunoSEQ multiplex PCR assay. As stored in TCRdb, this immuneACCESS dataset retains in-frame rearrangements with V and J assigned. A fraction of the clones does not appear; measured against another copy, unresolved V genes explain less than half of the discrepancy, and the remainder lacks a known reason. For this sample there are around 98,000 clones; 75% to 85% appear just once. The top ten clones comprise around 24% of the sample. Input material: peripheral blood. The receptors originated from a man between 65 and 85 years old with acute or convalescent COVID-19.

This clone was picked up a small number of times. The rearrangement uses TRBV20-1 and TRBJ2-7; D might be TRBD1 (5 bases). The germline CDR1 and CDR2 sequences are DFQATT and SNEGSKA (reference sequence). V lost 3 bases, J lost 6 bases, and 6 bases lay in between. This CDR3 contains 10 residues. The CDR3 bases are TGCAGTGCTAGCAGGGTCGAGCAGTACTTC. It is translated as CSASRVEQYF.

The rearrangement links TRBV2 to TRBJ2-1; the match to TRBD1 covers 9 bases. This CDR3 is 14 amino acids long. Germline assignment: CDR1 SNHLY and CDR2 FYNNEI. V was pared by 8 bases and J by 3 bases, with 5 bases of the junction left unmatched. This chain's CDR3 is CASPRDRDYNEQFF. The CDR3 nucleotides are TGTGCCAGCCCCCGGGACAGGGACTACAATGAGCAGTTCTTC. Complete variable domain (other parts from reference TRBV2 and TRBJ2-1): EPEVTQTPSHQVTQMGQEVILRCVPISNHLYFYWYRQILGQKVEFLVSFYNNEISEKSEIFDDQFSVERPDGSNFTLKIRSTKLEDSAMYFCASPRDRDYNEQFFGPGTRLTVL.

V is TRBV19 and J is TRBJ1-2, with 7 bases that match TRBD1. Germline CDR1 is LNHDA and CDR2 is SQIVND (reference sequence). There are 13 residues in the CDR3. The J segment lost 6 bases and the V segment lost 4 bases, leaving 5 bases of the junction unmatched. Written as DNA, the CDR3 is TGTGCCAGTAGTACAGGGGGTTTCAATGGCTACACCTTC. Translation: CASSTGGFNGYTF.

This CDR3 is CASSQEAAGRWDTQYF. The CDR3 nucleotides are TGCGCCAGCAGCCAAGAAGCGGCGGGGAGATGGGATACGCAGTATTTT. This chain uses TRBV4-1 with TRBJ2-3; D may be TRBD2 (6 bases). V was cut by 0 bases and J by 6 bases, with 16 bases left in between. Germline V gene sequence: CDR1 MGHRA, CDR2 YSYEKL. This CDR3 is built from 16 residues.

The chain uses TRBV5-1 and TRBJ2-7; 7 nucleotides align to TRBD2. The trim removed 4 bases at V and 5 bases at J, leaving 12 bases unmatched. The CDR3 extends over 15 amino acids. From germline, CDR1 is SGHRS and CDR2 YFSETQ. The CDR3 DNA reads TGCGCCAGCAGCCGTAGCGGGCCGGGGGACCACGAGCAGTACTTC. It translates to CASSRSGPGDHEQYF.

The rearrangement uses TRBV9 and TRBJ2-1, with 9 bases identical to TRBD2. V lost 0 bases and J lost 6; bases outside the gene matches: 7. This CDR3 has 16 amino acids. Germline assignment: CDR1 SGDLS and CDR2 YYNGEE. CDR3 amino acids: CASSVDGREGPNEQFF. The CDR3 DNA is TGTGCCAGCAGCGTAGATGGGCGGGAGGGCCCCAATGAGCAGTTCTTC.

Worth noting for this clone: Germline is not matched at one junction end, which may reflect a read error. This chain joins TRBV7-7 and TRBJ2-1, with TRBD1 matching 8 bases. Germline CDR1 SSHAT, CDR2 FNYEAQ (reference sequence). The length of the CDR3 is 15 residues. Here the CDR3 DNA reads TGTGCTAGCAGCTTAGGACAGGGAGGTGGGCATGAGCAGTTCTTC. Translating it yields CASSLGQGGGHEQFF.

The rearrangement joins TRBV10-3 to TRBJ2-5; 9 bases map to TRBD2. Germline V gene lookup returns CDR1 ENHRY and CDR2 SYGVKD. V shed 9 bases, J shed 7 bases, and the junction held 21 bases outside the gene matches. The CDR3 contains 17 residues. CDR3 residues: CAMGDSNSGSPEGTQYF. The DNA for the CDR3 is TGTGCCATGGGGGATTCGAATAGCGGGAGCCCAGAGGGGACCCAGTACTTC.

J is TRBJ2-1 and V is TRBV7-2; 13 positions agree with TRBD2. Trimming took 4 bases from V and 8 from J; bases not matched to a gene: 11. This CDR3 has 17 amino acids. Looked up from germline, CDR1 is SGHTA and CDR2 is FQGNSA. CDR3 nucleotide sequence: TGTGCCAGCAGCTCTCGGACTAGCGGGAGTCGGGGCCATGAGCAGTTCTTC. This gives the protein CASSSRTSGSRGHEQFF.

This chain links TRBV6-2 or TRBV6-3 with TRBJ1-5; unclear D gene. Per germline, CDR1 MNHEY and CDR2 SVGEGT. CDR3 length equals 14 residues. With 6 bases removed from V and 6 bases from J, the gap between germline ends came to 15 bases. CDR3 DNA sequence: TGTGCCAGCAGCCCATCGATCTCGAGTCAGCCCCAGCATTTT. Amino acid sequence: CASSPSISSQPQHF.

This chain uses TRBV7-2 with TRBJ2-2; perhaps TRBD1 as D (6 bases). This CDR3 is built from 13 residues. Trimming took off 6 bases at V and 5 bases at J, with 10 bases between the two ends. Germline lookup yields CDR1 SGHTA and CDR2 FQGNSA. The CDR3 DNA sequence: TGTGCCAGCAGACCGGGACAAACCGGGGAGCTGTTTTTT. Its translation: CASRPGQTGELFF.

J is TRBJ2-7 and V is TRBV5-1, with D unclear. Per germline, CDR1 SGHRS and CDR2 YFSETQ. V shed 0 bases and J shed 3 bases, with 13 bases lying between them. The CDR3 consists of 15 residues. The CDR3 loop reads CASSLAGWAIYEQYF. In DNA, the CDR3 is TGCGCCAGCAGCTTGGCCGGTTGGGCTATCTACGAGCAGTACTTC.

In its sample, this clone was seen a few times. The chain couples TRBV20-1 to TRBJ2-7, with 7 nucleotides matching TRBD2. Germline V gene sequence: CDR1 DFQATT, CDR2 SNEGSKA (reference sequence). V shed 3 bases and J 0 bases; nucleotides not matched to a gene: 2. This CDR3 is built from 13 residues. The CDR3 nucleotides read TGCAGTGCTAGTTGGACTAGCTCCTACGAGCAGTACTTC. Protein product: CSASWTSSYEQYF.

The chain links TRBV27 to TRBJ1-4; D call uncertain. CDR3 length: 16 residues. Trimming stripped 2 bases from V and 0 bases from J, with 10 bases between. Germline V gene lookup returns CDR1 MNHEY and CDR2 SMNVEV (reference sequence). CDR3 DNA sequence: TGTGCCAGCAGTTTAGCCGGGAGTGCAACTAATGAAAAACTGTTTTTT. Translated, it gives CASSLAGSATNEKLFF.

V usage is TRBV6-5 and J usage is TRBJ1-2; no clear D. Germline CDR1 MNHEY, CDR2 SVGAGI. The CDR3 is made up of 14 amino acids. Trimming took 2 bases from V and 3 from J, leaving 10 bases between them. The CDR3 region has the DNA TGTGCCAGCAGTTACCTAGACGGGGACTATGGCTACACCTTC. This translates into CASSYLDGDYGYTF.